This TCR beta chain was captured by sequencing in a study of T cell responses to AZD1222 COVID-19 vaccine. Findings and limits, study-wide: Spike-specific TCR breadth and depth rose after two AZD1222 doses.

Measured with immunoSEQ multiplex PCR; TCRdb has only the in-frame clones, and not every one. The repertoire consists of around 110,000 clones, with approximately 89% occurring once and the leading ten covering 22%. The CDR3 is 15 residues long. CDR1 is LNHNV and CDR2 is YYDKDF in the germline V gene (reference sequence). The ends were cut back, 1 base at V and 7 bases at J, with 11 bases in the middle. As concerns this clone: Its target is unknown.

The origin of this receptor is an adult in good health. The V gene is TRBV15, the J gene TRBJ1-6; D is ambiguous. The material was peripheral blood, obtained on day 0 of AZD1222 vaccination. The CDR3 reads CATSRGPLLNSPLHF. The CDR3 DNA sequence: TGTGCCACCAGCAGAGGACCCCTGTTGAATTCACCCCTCCACTTT.